One and the same sample provided the 31 T cell receptor beta chains below, sequenced in a study of OX40 agonist ivuxolimab in advanced cancers. The method was immunoSEQ multiplex PCR; TCRdb's version includes in-frame clones alone and lacks a portion of them. Found here are around 79,000 clones, over 75% of them singletons; the top ten hold roughly 4.3%. The source material was CD4+ or CD8+ T cells sorted from blood, sampled in a trial of the OX40 agonist ivuxolimab. The source is an adult with an advanced solid tumor such as melanoma, head and neck, liver or kidney cancer.

A note on this clone: A junction boundary mismatches the germline segment, possibly from a read error. The chain couples TRBV4-2 to TRBJ2-4; 9 bases are shared with TRBD1. The CDR3 runs to 15 residues. Germline loops: CDR1 LGHNA, CDR2 YNFKEQ. CDR3 sequence reads: CASSQLPGQGRFQYF. The CDR3 DNA reads TGTGCCAGCAGCCAACTACCGGGACAGGGAAGGTTTCAATACTTC.

The chain is built from TRBV6-6 and TRBJ2-5, with TRBD1 matching over 9 bases. CDR1 and CDR2 (germline): MNHNY, SVGAGI (reference sequence). The V gene end was trimmed by 10 bases and the J gene end by 5 bases; junction bases not matched to a gene: 5. This CDR3 comprises 12 residues. The CDR3 loop reads CATTGGRETQYF. In DNA, the CDR3 is TGTGCCACAACAGGGGGCAGGGAGACCCAGTACTTC.

This chain uses TRBV6-5 with TRBJ2-5; the match to TRBD1 covers 7 bases. With V trimmed by 10 bases and J by 4 bases, 3 bases remained unmatched. The CDR3 contains 11 residues. From germline, CDR1 is MNHEY and CDR2 SVGAGI. CDR3 in amino acids: CAINRGETQYF. CDR3 coding DNA: TGTGCCATAAACAGGGGAGAGACCCAGTACTTC.

The CDR3 here is CASSASIGQGGPPEQFF. CDR3 DNA: TGTGCCAGCAGCGCCAGCATCGGCCAGGGAGGACCGCCTGAGCAGTTCTTC. The chain has TRBV9 and TRBJ2-1; D possibly corresponds to TRBD2 (6 bases). Germline CDR1 is SGDLS and CDR2 is YYNGEE. The CDR3 sequence is 17 residues long. V was pared by 3 bases and J by 9 bases, with 25 bases between.

The V and J genes are TRBV14 and TRBJ2-7; tentatively, D is TRBD2 (6 bases). Looked up from germline, CDR1 is SGHDN and CDR2 is FVKESK. The CDR3 covers 13 residues. Trimming took off 4 bases at V and 3 bases at J, with 10 bases between the two ends. This CDR3 reads CASSRGLDYEQYF. In nucleotides, the CDR3 is TGTGCCAGCAGCCGGGGACTCGACTACGAGCAGTACTTC. Together with reference TRBV14 and TRBJ2-7, the CDR3 gives the full variable domain: EAGVTQFPSHSVIEKGQTVTLRCDPISGHDNLYWYRRVMGKEIKFLLHFVKESKQDESGMPNNRFLAERTGGTYSTLKVQPAELEDSGVYFCASSRGLDYEQYFGPGTRLTVT.

This chain joins TRBV6-5 and TRBJ1-1; D remains unclear. Germline V gene data show CDR1 as MNHEY and CDR2 as SVGAGI. Deletions cut 0 bases from V and 10 bases from J, with 12 bases between. The CDR3 loop spans 13 amino acids. Written as DNA, the CDR3 is TGTGCCAGCAGTTACTCGTCGGGCCGAGGAGCTTTCTTT. This translates into CASSYSSGRGAFF.

The rearrangement links TRBV18 to TRBJ1-2; D gene uncertain. The CDR3 loop spans 14 amino acids. Trimming stripped 2 bases from V and 8 bases from J, with 15 bases between. CDR1 and CDR2 from the germline V gene are KGHSH and LQKENI. DNA for the CDR3: TGTGCCAGCTCACCAGACGGAGGGAGGGTGGGCTACACCTTC. Residues: CASSPDGGRVGYTF.

The rearrangement links TRBV4-2 to TRBJ2-1; possibly TRBD2 for D (6 bases). The ends were cut back, 0 bases at V and 3 bases at J, with 15 bases in the middle. Per germline, CDR1 LGHNA and CDR2 YNFKEQ. CDR3 length: 17 residues. Here the CDR3 reads CASSQDLTGAGYNEQFF. As DNA, the CDR3 is TGTGCCAGCAGCCAAGATCTGACGGGAGCGGGCTACAATGAGCAGTTCTTC.

This rearrangement joins TRBV5-1 to TRBJ2-1; TRBD1 agrees at 9 bases. CDR1 and CDR2 from the germline V gene are SGHRS and YFSETQ. The CDR3 runs 15 residues. Germline trimming cut 4 bases from V and 7 bases from J; bases unmatched to any gene: 9. CDR3 sequence: CASSRDRVEGNEQFF. The CDR3 DNA reads TGCGCCAGCAGCAGGGACAGGGTGGAAGGAAATGAGCAGTTCTTC.

This sequence joins TRBV18 and TRBJ1-5; D might be TRBD1 (5 bases). The CDR3 extends over 15 amino acids. Germline V CDR1 and CDR2: KGHSH, LQKENI. Trimming cost V 6 bases and J 1 base, with 13 bases left between them. The CDR3 reads CASSAGGGSNQPQHF. For the CDR3, the DNA is TGTGCCAGCTCCGCCGGGGGAGGAAGCAATCAGCCCCAGCATTTT.

This clone showed up just a few times. V is TRBV19 and J is TRBJ1-1; D gene uncertain. This CDR3 contains 15 residues. CDR1 is LNHDA and CDR2 is SQIVND in the germline V gene (reference sequence). V dropped 0 bases and J dropped 5 bases, with 13 bases sitting between them. CDR3 bases: TGTGCCAGTAGTATAGATCAACCAGGAGGGACTGAAGCTTTCTTT. Amino acids: CASSIDQPGGTEAFF.

This clone was picked up a small number of times. This chain uses TRBV11-2 with TRBJ2-7; 7 bases agree with TRBD1. The length of the CDR3 is 15 residues. The V segment lost 5 bases and the J segment 6 bases; nucleotides outside the gene matches: 13. In germline, CDR1 is SGHAT, CDR2 FQNNGV. The CDR3 sequence: CASSPVATGSGEQYF. In DNA form, the CDR3 reads TGTGCCAGCAGCCCGGTGGCGACAGGGTCAGGCGAGCAGTACTTC.

This chain links TRBV7-9 with TRBJ1-2; D remains ambiguous. From germline, CDR1 is SEHNR and CDR2 FQNEAQ (reference sequence). Trimming cost V 1 base and J 5 bases, with 8 bases left between them. The CDR3 consists of 13 residues. The CDR3 DNA reads TGTGCCAGCAGCTTAGTGTCCGATTATGGCTACACCTTC. Translating gives CASSLVSDYGYTF. The whole variable domain, remainder taken from reference TRBV7-9 and TRBJ1-2, is DTGVSQNPRHKITKRGQNVTFRCDPISEHNRLYWYRQTLGQGPEFLTYFQNEAQLEKSRLLSDRFSAERPKGSFSTLEIQRTEQGDSAMYLCASSLVSDYGYTFGSGTRLTVV.

The genes are TRBV18 and TRBJ2-7, with TRBD2 matching 13 bases. The CDR3 totals 17 residues. After removal of 4 bases from V and 2 bases from J, the junction contained 8 bases not matched to a gene. The germline gives CDR1 KGHSH, CDR2 LQKENI. CDR3 bases: TGTGCCAGCTCACTTGGGACTAGCGGGGCCCGGGCCTACGAGCAGTACTTC. As protein: CASSLGTSGARAYEQYF. The full variable domain, its missing parts supplied by reference TRBV18 and TRBJ2-7, is NAGVMQNPRHLVRRRGQEARLRCSPMKGHSHVYWYRQLPEEGLKFMVYLQKENIIDESGMPKERFSAEFPKEGPSILRIQQVVRGDSAAYFCASSLGTSGARAYEQYFGPGTRLTVT.

The chain combines TRBV6-1 with TRBJ2-5; no definite D call. The ends were cut back, 1 base at V and 1 base at J, with 10 bases in the middle. The CDR3 is made up of 15 amino acids. Germline loops: CDR1 MNHNS, CDR2 SASEGT. The DNA for the CDR3 is TGTGCCAGCAGTGAAGACGAGTGGGTCCAAGAGACCCAGTACTTC. This codes for CASSEDEWVQETQYF.

V and J are TRBV7-9 and TRBJ2-3, with 9 bases identical to TRBD2. The V segment lost 5 bases and the J segment 1 base; nucleotides outside the gene matches: 7. Germline CDR1 SEHNR, CDR2 FQNEAQ (reference sequence). CDR3 length: 16 amino acids. CDR3 nucleotide sequence: TGTGCCAGCAGCCCTCGGACTAGCGCCCGCACAGATACGCAGTATTTT. Its translation is CASSPRTSARTDTQYF.

This clone was picked up one time. The CDR3 DNA is TGCGCCAGCAGCTCGGGACTAGCGGGAGAAAGACCCTCCTACAATGAGCAGTTCTTC. Its translation is CASSSGLAGERPSYNEQFF. The chain carries TRBV5-1 and TRBJ2-1, with 14 bases aligning to TRBD2. This CDR3 region has 19 residues. The V segment lost 3 bases and the J segment 0 bases; nucleotides outside the gene matches: 8. Germline CDR1 is SGHRS and CDR2 is YFSETQ.

With respect to this clone: Other DNA variants within this sample encode the same CDR3. The V gene is TRBV5-1, the J gene TRBJ2-7, with 11 bases fitting TRBD2. This CDR3 contains 14 residues. Losses at the gene ends were 0 bases for V and 4 bases for J; bases not matched to a gene: 0. Germline V CDR1 and CDR2: SGHRS, YFSETQ. The chain's CDR3 is CASSLGTSGYEQYF. Written as DNA, the CDR3 is TGCGCCAGCAGCTTGGGGACTAGCGGGTACGAGCAGTACTTC.

This chain connects TRBV29-1 to TRBJ2-3, with 9 bases fitting TRBD2. V lost 3 bases to trimming and J lost 0 bases; unmatched junction nucleotides: 4. Looked up from germline, CDR1 is SQVTM and CDR2 is ANQGSEA. The CDR3 has 15 amino acids. As DNA, the CDR3 is TGCAGCGTTGACCTTCTAGCGGGGAGCACAGATACGCAGTATTTT. This encodes CSVDLLAGSTDTQYF.

This rearrangement joins TRBV5-4 to TRBJ2-1; TRBD1 matches at 12 bases. Trimming cost V 4 bases and J 0 bases; bases outside gene matches: 2. Per the germline V gene, CDR1 is SGHNT and CDR2 is YYREEE (reference sequence). The CDR3 is 16 amino acids. CDR3 bases: TGTGCCAGCAGCACGGGACAGGGGGCCTCCTACAATGAGCAGTTCTTC. Encoded protein: CASSTGQGASYNEQFF.

The rearrangement links TRBV9 to TRBJ2-7, with no clear D. V was cut by 4 bases and J by 2 bases, with 16 bases left in between. The CDR3 spans 15 residues. The germline V gene has CDR1 SGDLS and CDR2 YYNGEE. The CDR3 is CASSPSRGRPYEQYF. In DNA, the CDR3 is TGTGCCAGCAGCCCCAGCCGTGGACGGCCCTACGAGCAGTACTTC.

This chain joins TRBV5-1 and TRBJ2-5; D might be TRBD2 (6 bases). V was cut by 6 bases and J by 1 base, with 13 bases left in between. This CDR3 region has 14 residues. CDR1 SGHRS and CDR2 YFSETQ come from the germline V gene. The CDR3 sequence: CASTLGTFQETQYF. The DNA for the CDR3 is TGCGCCAGCACCCTTGGGACTTTCCAAGAGACCCAGTACTTC.

This chain uses TRBV5-1 with TRBJ2-1; D gene ambiguous. Germline V CDR1 and CDR2: SGHRS, YFSETQ. This CDR3 spans 14 amino acids. V shed 4 bases and J shed 3 bases, with 11 bases lying between them. CDR3 sequence (DNA): TGCGCCAGCAGCGCTACAGATTTCTACAATGAGCAGTTCTTC. Translation: CASSATDFYNEQFF. The full variable domain, its missing parts supplied by reference TRBV5-1 and TRBJ2-1, is KAGVTQTPRYLIKTRGQQVTLSCSPISGHRSVSWYQQTPGQGLQFLFEYFSETQRNKGNFPGRFSGRQFSNSRSEMNVSTLELGDSALYLCASSATDFYNEQFFGPGTRLTVL.

CDR3 in amino acids: CASSYTAIGSQYF. The CDR3 nucleotides are TGTGCCAGCAGTTACACAGCAATAGGGTCCCAGTACTTC. The V call is TRBV6-6, the J call TRBJ2-5; D unclear. V dropped 2 bases and J dropped 9 bases, with 13 bases sitting between them. CDR1 and CDR2 (germline): MNHNY, SVGAGI (reference sequence). This CDR3 region has 13 residues.

V is TRBV10-2 and J is TRBJ1-2; D remains ambiguous. Looked up from germline, CDR1 is WSHSY and CDR2 is SAAADI. The V end was cut by 5 bases, the J end by 4 bases, with 8 bases between. There are 12 residues in the CDR3. The CDR3 region is CASSKDRYGYTF. The CDR3 DNA sequence: TGCGCCAGCAGTAAGGATCGCTATGGCTACACCTTC.

This chain uses TRBV4-1 with TRBJ2-1; TRBD2 matches at 9 bases. Trimming removed 0 bases from V and 2 bases from J; junction bases left unmatched: 14. Germline V gives CDR1 MGHRA, CDR2 YSYEKL. The CDR3 runs to 20 residues. CDR3 in DNA: TGCGCCAGCAGCCAAGAAGGGGGTCTCTCGGCGGGAGGGACCTACAATGAGCAGTTCTTC. Its translation: CASSQEGGLSAGGTYNEQFF.

This chain uses TRBV10-3 with TRBJ1-5, with D unclear. The CDR3 is 16 amino acids. V lost 0 bases and J lost 2, with 11 bases in between. The germline V gene has CDR1 ENHRY and CDR2 SYGVKD. The CDR3 DNA is TGTGCCATCAGTGAGTCGACCAAAGGAGGCAATCAGCCCCAGCATTTT. Amino acid sequence: CAISESTKGGNQPQHF.

V gene TRBV6-1 combines with J gene TRBJ2-1; D perhaps matches TRBD2 (6 bases). Per germline, CDR1 MNHNS and CDR2 SASEGT. This CDR3 is built from 17 residues. The germline V and J ends were trimmed by 4 bases and 0 bases, with 16 bases remaining between them. The CDR3 coding sequence is TGTGCCAGCAGTGGTATGTTGGTAGCGGACTCCTACAATGAGCAGTTCTTC. Encoded protein: CASSGMLVADSYNEQFF.

V gene TRBV27 combines with J gene TRBJ2-3; 15 nucleotides align to TRBD2. Germline V gene data show CDR1 as MNHEY and CDR2 as SMNVEV (reference sequence). Germline trimming cut 4 bases from V and 3 bases from J; bases unmatched to any gene: 8. This CDR3 is built from 18 residues. CDR3 amino acids: CASSSSGTSGRKTDTQYF. The CDR3 nucleotides are TGTGCCAGCAGTTCATCCGGGACTAGCGGGAGGAAAACAGATACGCAGTATTTT.

The V gene is TRBV4-1, the J gene TRBJ2-3; TRBD2 is a possible D gene (5 bases). The V end was cut by 1 base, the J end by 5 bases, with 10 bases between. The CDR3 runs to 14 residues. Germline CDR1 and CDR2: MGHRA and YSYEKL. The CDR3 spells CASSQAGSGDTQYF. For the CDR3, the DNA is TGCGCCAGCAGCCAAGCTGGAAGCGGAGATACGCAGTATTTT.

V and J are TRBV7-9 and TRBJ1-2, with TRBD1 matching 7 bases. The CDR3 totals 13 residues. V lost 5 bases and J lost 8; bases outside the gene matches: 8. CDR1 is SEHNR and CDR2 is FQNEAQ in the germline V gene (reference sequence). The CDR3, as DNA: TGTGCCAGCAGCGCCTCAGGGGGGAGAGGCTACACCTTC. Translating it yields CASSASGGRGYTF.